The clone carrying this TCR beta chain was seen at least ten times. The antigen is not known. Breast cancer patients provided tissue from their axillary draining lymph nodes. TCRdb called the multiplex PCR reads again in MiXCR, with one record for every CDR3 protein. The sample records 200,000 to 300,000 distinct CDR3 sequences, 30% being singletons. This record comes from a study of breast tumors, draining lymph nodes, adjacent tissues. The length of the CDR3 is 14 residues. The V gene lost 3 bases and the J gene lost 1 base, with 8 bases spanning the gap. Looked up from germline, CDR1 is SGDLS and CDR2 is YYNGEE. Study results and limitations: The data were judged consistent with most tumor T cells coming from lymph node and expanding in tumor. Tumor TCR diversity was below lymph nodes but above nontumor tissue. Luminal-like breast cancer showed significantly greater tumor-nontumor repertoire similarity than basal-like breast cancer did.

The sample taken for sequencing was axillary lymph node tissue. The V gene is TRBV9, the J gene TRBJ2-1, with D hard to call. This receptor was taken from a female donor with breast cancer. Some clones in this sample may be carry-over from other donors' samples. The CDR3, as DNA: TGTGCCAGCAGCGCGGAGTGGTCCTACAATGAGCAGTTCTTC. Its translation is CASSAEWSYNEQFF. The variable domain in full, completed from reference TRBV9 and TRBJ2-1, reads DSGVTQTPKHLITATGQRVTLRCSPRSGDLSVYWYQQSLDQGLQFLIQYYNGEERAKGNILERFSAQQFPDLHSELNLSSLELGDSALYFCASSAEWSYNEQFFGPGTRLTVL.